These 21 T cell receptor beta chains were all obtained from the same sample, sequenced in a study of early T cells in non-severe SARS-CoV-2 infection. TCRdb reprocessed the 5' RACE reads via MiXCR and lists one record per CDR3 protein. The table shows about 80,000 distinct CDR3 sequences, with around 12% occurring only once. The sample in question was whole blood, obtained at baseline. The receptors here all came from an adult who was a healthcare worker with PCR-confirmed SARS-CoV-2 infection or an uninfected control (not recorded which). The donor label of this sample is uncertain.

Comments on this clonotype: A junction end diverges from the germline sequence, so it may reflect a read error. The chain recombines TRBV24-1 with TRBJ2-1; 14 nucleotides match TRBD2. CDR3 length equals 14 residues. CDR1 is KGHDR and CDR2 is SFDVKD in the germline V gene. The CDR3 spells CATSDPGLAGGPVF. CDR3 bases: TGTGCCACCAGTGATCCCGGACTAGCGGGAGGACCGGTCTTC.

This clonotype was found many times. The V call is TRBV7-6, the J call TRBJ2-6; D is possibly TRBD1 (7 bases). The CDR3 extends over 17 amino acids. V was trimmed by 5 bases and J by 3 bases, leaving 17 bases between them. Germline CDR1 and CDR2: SGHVS and FNYEAQ. CDR3 amino acids: CASSPRPGGFGANVLTF. Here the CDR3 DNA reads TGTGCCAGCAGCCCGAGGCCAGGGGGGTTTGGGGCCAACGTCCTGACTTTC.

This clonotype was recorded many times. This chain links TRBV11-2 with TRBJ2-1, with 8 bases fitting TRBD2. V trimming: 2 bases; J trimming: 8 bases; junction bases outside the gene matches: 14. CDR3 size: 17 residues. Germline CDR1 reads SGHAT; CDR2 reads FQNNGV. The CDR3 loop is CASSLPGLDDLRDEQFF. Written as DNA, the CDR3 is TGTGCCAGCAGCTTACCGGGACTAGACGACCTGCGGGATGAGCAGTTCTTC.

The rearrangement uses TRBV7-2 and TRBJ2-3; D uncertain. The CDR3 is 14 amino acids. With 4 bases removed from V and 2 bases from J, the gap between germline ends came to 10 bases. Germline values: CDR1 SGHTA, CDR2 FQGNSA. The CDR3 region is CASSSRAVTDTQYF. The CDR3 DNA reads as TGTGCCAGCAGCTCTCGGGCCGTCACAGATACGCAGTATTTT. The full variable domain, in which reference TRBV7-2 and TRBJ2-3 provide the parts outside the CDR3, is GAGVSQSPSNKVTEKGKDVELRCDPISGHTALYWYRQSLGQGLEFLIYFQGNSAPDKSGLPSDRFSAERTGGSVSTLTIQRTQQEDSAVYLCASSSRAVTDTQYFGPGTRLTVL.

The J gene is TRBJ2-7, the V gene TRBV20-1; no clear D. Germline lookup yields CDR1 DFQATT and CDR2 SNEGSKA (reference sequence). The V gene lost 5 bases and the J gene lost 2 bases, with 13 bases spanning the gap. CDR3 size: 13 residues. Here the CDR3 reads CSAEGTVTYEQYF. CDR3 nucleotides: TGCAGTGCTGAAGGTACAGTGACCTACGAGCAGTACTTC.

This chain links TRBV27 with TRBJ2-7; 9 positions agree with TRBD2. V shed 7 bases and J 4 bases; nucleotides not matched to a gene: 8. Per germline, CDR1 MNHEY and CDR2 SMNVEV (reference sequence). The CDR3 has 14 residues. The CDR3 protein is CASKGLAGSYEQYF. CDR3 in DNA: TGTGCCAGCAAGGGGCTAGCGGGATCTTACGAGCAGTACTTC.

In this sample, this clonotype turned up many times. The CDR3 spells CASSYLPPRTGPTGELFF. The DNA of the CDR3 is TGTGCCAGCAGTTACCTCCCCCCCCGGACAGGGCCCACCGGGGAGCTGTTTTTT. The chain couples TRBV6-2 or TRBV6-3 to TRBJ2-2; 8 nucleotides agree with TRBD1. Germline CDR1 and CDR2: MNHEY and SVGEGT. CDR3 length: 18 amino acids. After removal of 2 bases from V and 4 bases from J, the junction contained 12 bases not matched to a gene.

This clonotype was seen a few times. Compared with germline, one end of the junction differs, possibly owing to a read error. This rearrangement joins TRBV6-5 to TRBJ1-1; D not resolved. The CDR3 spans 14 residues. Germline CDR1 reads MNHEY; CDR2 reads SVGAGI. DNA of the CDR3: TGTGCCAGCAGTTACGCCGGGCTGAACACTGAAGTTTTCTTT. This translates into CASSYAGLNTEVFF.

This chain joins TRBV15 and TRBJ1-2; D unresolved. Germline V gene sequence: CDR1 LNHNV, CDR2 YYDKDF (reference sequence). The CDR3 spans 15 residues. The ends were cut back, 1 base at V and 0 bases at J, with 9 bases in the middle. The CDR3 reads CATSRVRRSNYGYTF. The CDR3 nucleotides are TGTGCCACCAGCAGAGTTCGTAGATCTAACTATGGCTACACCTTC.

The chain carries TRBV5-1 and TRBJ2-5; D is unresolved. The germline V gene has CDR1 SGHRS and CDR2 YFSETQ. The CDR3 extends over 14 amino acids. Trimming removed 5 bases from V and 3 bases from J, with 14 bases in between. The CDR3 reads CASSSAPPEETQYF. In DNA form, the CDR3 reads TGCGCCAGCAGTTCCGCCCCACCGGAAGAGACCCAGTACTTC.

This clonotype has just a few counts. Just one base apart from a much larger clone, this may be a read error. J is TRBJ1-2 and V is TRBV5-1, with a possible D match to TRBD1 (5 bases). Trimming removed 0 bases at V and 8 bases at J, with 8 bases between. In germline, CDR1 is SGHRS, CDR2 YFSETQ. The CDR3 is 12 residues long. DNA for the CDR3: TGCGCCAGCAGCTTGGCGGGGACCGGCTACACCTTC. It is translated as CASSLAGTGYTF.

The chain uses TRBV7-2 and TRBJ2-1; D is tentatively TRBD1 or TRBD2 (5 bases each). The germline V and J ends were trimmed by 1 base and 3 bases, with 10 bases remaining between them. The CDR3 is 15 residues long. Germline V gene lookup returns CDR1 SGHTA and CDR2 FQGNSA. The CDR3 DNA follows: TGTGCCAGCAGCTTAGGGGGCGGGCACTACAATGAGCAGTTCTTC. This sequence encodes CASSLGGGHYNEQFF.

This clonotype came up a few times. The chain joins TRBV9 to TRBJ1-1; D not certain. Trimming took 0 bases from V and 3 from J, leaving 6 bases between them. This CDR3 comprises 13 residues. The germline V gene encodes CDR1 SGDLS and CDR2 YYNGEE. CDR3 residues: CASSVAGDTEAFF. The CDR3 region has the DNA TGTGCCAGCAGCGTAGCGGGTGACACTGAAGCTTTCTTT.

This clonotype was counted between two and nine times. V and J are TRBV7-9 and TRBJ2-5, with D possibly being TRBD1 (6 bases). Trimming removed 7 bases at V and 3 bases at J, with 18 bases between. CDR1 and CDR2 (germline): SEHNR, FQNEAQ (reference sequence). The CDR3 length is 15 residues. The CDR3 region has the DNA TGTGCCAGCAACCTCGGTCAGGGGAAGGAAGAGACCCAGTACTTC. This translates into CASNLGQGKEETQYF.

There are a few counts of this clonotype. This chain joins TRBV12-3 or TRBV12-4 and TRBJ2-3; D gene ambiguous. With 3 bases removed from V and 6 bases from J, the gap between germline ends came to 4 bases. This CDR3 is built from 11 residues. CDR3 DNA: TGTGCCAGCAGTTTTGAGGATACGCAGTATTTT. Residues: CASSFEDTQYF.

V usage is TRBV12-3 or TRBV12-4 and J usage is TRBJ2-7; D not resolved. Trimming cost V 3 bases and J 5 bases, with 8 bases left between them. The CDR3 has 12 amino acids. CDR3 loop: CASSFSPNEQYF. The CDR3 DNA reads TGTGCCAGCAGTTTTTCGCCGAACGAGCAGTACTTC.

The chain links TRBV7-8 to TRBJ2-7; the D is unclear. Trimming pared 2 bases from V and 2 bases from J, leaving 7 bases between. Germline loops: CDR1 SGHVS, CDR2 FQNEAQ. CDR3 length: 13 amino acids. CDR3 coding DNA: TGTGCCAGCAGCTTAAATCGAGCCTACGAGCAGTACTTC. It encodes CASSLNRAYEQYF. The full variable domain, in which reference TRBV7-8 and TRBJ2-7 provide the parts outside the CDR3, is GAGVSQSPRYKVAKRGQDVALRCDPISGHVSLFWYQQALGQGPEFLTYFQNEAQLDKSGLPSDRFFAERPEGSVSTLKIQRTQQEDSAVYLCASSLNRAYEQYFGPGTRLTVT.

CDR3 nucleotide sequence: TGCGCCAGCAGCCAAGATGGTCTGGGGGGCAATGGCTACACCTTC. This codes for CASSQDGLGGNGYTF. V and J are TRBV4-1 and TRBJ1-2; TRBD1 might be the D (6 bases). This CDR3 is built from 15 residues. Germline CDR1 and CDR2: MGHRA and YSYEKL. V was cut by 0 bases and J by 6 bases, with 14 bases left in between.

This clonotype occurred a few times. This chain connects TRBV5-1 to TRBJ2-5; the match to TRBD2 covers 12 bases. Germline CDR1 SGHRS, CDR2 YFSETQ. The CDR3 has 16 amino acids. Trimming cost V 4 bases and J 0 bases; bases outside gene matches: 4. CDR3 DNA sequence: TGCGCCAGCAGCCACGGACTAGCGGGGTACCAAGAGACCCAGTACTTC. This encodes CASSHGLAGYQETQYF.

The chain combines TRBV12-3 or TRBV12-4 with TRBJ2-4; TRBD2 aligns across 13 bases. The CDR3 runs 13 residues. The ends lost 11 bases at V and 5 bases at J; junction bases unmatched: 3. This CDR3 is CAGGLAGENIQYF. Here the CDR3 DNA reads TGTGCCGGAGGACTAGCGGGAGAAAACATTCAGTACTTC.

This chain links TRBV7-6 with TRBJ1-1, with a weak D call TRBD1 (5 bases). The V gene lost 5 bases and the J gene lost 1 base, with 14 bases spanning the gap. CDR1 and CDR2 (germline): SGHVS, FNYEAQ. This CDR3 has 15 amino acids. In DNA, the CDR3 is TGTGCCAGCAGCCCATGGAGGGGCGCGAACACTGAAGCTTTCTTT. This codes for CASSPWRGANTEAFF.